This TCR beta chain derives from a study of CXCR3-negative and CXCR3-positive naive CD8 T cells. Points from the study as a whole: Naive cells positive for CXCR3 carried more hydrophobic TRB CDR3s than CXCR3-negative ones.

Of note for this clonotype: The antigen is not known.

The libraries of TRB cDNA were prepared using 5' RACE with UMI labels. Reanalyzing the 5' RACE reads, TCRdb keeps one entry per CDR3 protein, without DNA. In all, the sample yields some 130,000 distinct CDR3 sequences. The CDR3 sequence is 12 residues long. Per germline, CDR1 SGHAT and CDR2 FQDESV (reference sequence). A CD45RO-CCR7+CD27+CD95- profile was what naive CD8+ T cells displayed. The sample taken for sequencing was naive CXCR3+ CD8+ T cells from blood. Subset of the sample: CD45RO-CCR7+CD27+CD95- naive CD8+ T cells expressing CXCR3 (TNR3+). This sequence joins TRBV11-1 and TRBJ2-3. This sequence originates from a human donor in good health. Some clones in this sample may be carry-over from other donors' samples. The CDR3 is CASSLTTDTQYF.